This passage covers 13 T cell receptor beta chains from one sample sequenced in a study of blood T cell repertoires in COVID-19. Data came from immunoSEQ multiplex PCR; TCRdb stores just in-frame clones and leaves some out. The table has about 320,000 clones, 87% seen once; the top ten hold around 9.3%. The sequencing sample was made of PBMCs or T cells enriched from blood (not recorded which). Every receptor here comes from a woman under 30 who had recovered from COVID-19.

The chain uses TRBV4-3 and TRBJ1-5; TRBD1 aligns across 9 bases. From germline, CDR1 is LGHNA and CDR2 YSLEER. This CDR3 comprises 16 residues. J was trimmed by 7 bases and V by 0 bases; bases with no gene match: 7. Here the CDR3 reads CASSQEYRGRRQPQHF. In DNA, the CDR3 is TGCGCCAGCAGCCAAGAGTACAGGGGGCGTAGGCAGCCCCAGCATTTT.

The rearrangement joins TRBV20-1 to TRBJ1-1; D is unclear. V lost 3 bases to trimming and J lost 5 bases, with 13 bases between them. There are 13 residues in the CDR3. Germline lookup yields CDR1 DFQATT and CDR2 SNEGSKA (reference sequence). CDR3 region: CSASFQSGTEAFF. The CDR3 DNA is TGCAGTGCTAGTTTTCAGTCGGGGACTGAAGCTTTCTTT.

V gene TRBV7-9 combines with J gene TRBJ1-6, with 8 bases matching TRBD1. This CDR3 region has 15 residues. V gave up 3 bases and J gave up 5 bases; unmatched junction bases: 3. Germline assignment: CDR1 SEHNR and CDR2 FQNEAQ (reference sequence). The CDR3 DNA reads as TGTGCCAGCAGCTTGGGACAGGAAAATAATTCACCCCTCCACTTT. As protein: CASSLGQENNSPLHF.

The rearrangement uses TRBV7-9 and TRBJ2-2; weak D call: TRBD1 (6 bases). The CDR3 covers 14 residues. V was cut by 5 bases and J by 8 bases, with 15 bases left in between. Germline-derived CDR1 and CDR2 are SEHNR and FQNEAQ (reference sequence). CDR3 residues: CASSPNRVSGELFF. As DNA, the CDR3 is TGTGCCAGCAGCCCAAACAGGGTTTCTGGGGAGCTGTTTTTT.

This clone has a handful of counts. The CDR3 DNA reads TGTGCCAGTAAGGGGACTGGACCCTACGAGCAGTACTTC. Its translation: CASKGTGPYEQYF. This chain connects TRBV19 to TRBJ2-7, with D tentatively TRBD2 (6 bases). The length of the CDR3 is 13 residues. The germline V and J ends were trimmed by 7 bases and 2 bases, with 12 bases remaining between them. CDR1 and CDR2 from the germline V gene are LNHDA and SQIVND (reference sequence).

The genes are TRBV28 and TRBJ1-1, with D perhaps TRBD1 (6 bases). The CDR3 is 13 residues long. Trimming shortened V by 5 bases and J by 4 bases, and 11 bases separated the two germline ends. The germline V gene has CDR1 MDHEN and CDR2 SYDVKM. CDR3 DNA sequence: TGTGCCAGCAGTCCTGGACAGATCACTGAAGCTTTCTTT. Its translation: CASSPGQITEAFF.

This sequence joins TRBV7-2 and TRBJ2-3; 7 bases line up with TRBD2. This CDR3 is 18 amino acids long. The V gene end was trimmed by 1 base and the J gene end by 7 bases; junction bases not matched to a gene: 17. The germline CDR1 and CDR2 sequences are SGHTA and FQGNSA. CDR3 amino acids: CASSLGTGGPTTIYTQYF. In DNA form, the CDR3 reads TGTGCCAGCAGCTTAGGTACGGGGGGTCCAACGACGATCTATACGCAGTATTTT. The full variable domain, completed using reference TRBV7-2 and TRBJ2-3, is GAGVSQSPSNKVTEKGKDVELRCDPISGHTALYWYRQSLGQGLEFLIYFQGNSAPDKSGLPSDRFSAERTGGSVSTLTIQRTQQEDSAVYLCASSLGTGGPTTIYTQYFGPGTRLTVL.

The gene calls are TRBV25-1 and TRBJ1-2; D is undetermined. V shed 11 bases and J shed 5 bases, with 18 bases lying between them. Per germline, CDR1 MGHDK and CDR2 SYGVNS. CDR3 size: 13 residues. The CDR3 region has the DNA TGTGCCGCCAGCCCCCGGGAAGGGTATGGCTACACCTTC. Residues: CAASPREGYGYTF.

The chain links TRBV9 to TRBJ2-1; D is possibly TRBD1 (6 bases). Germline V CDR1 and CDR2: SGDLS, YYNGEE. The ends were cut back, 2 bases at V and 2 bases at J, with 20 bases in the middle. CDR3 size: 18 residues. The CDR3 nucleotides are TGTGCCAGCAGCGTTGGGGGCGGTTGGGGACCCCCCTACAATGAGCAGTTCTTC. It is translated as CASSVGGGWGPPYNEQFF. The full variable domain, completed using reference TRBV9 and TRBJ2-1, is DSGVTQTPKHLITATGQRVTLRCSPRSGDLSVYWYQQSLDQGLQFLIQYYNGEERAKGNILERFSAQQFPDLHSELNLSSLELGDSALYFCASSVGGGWGPPYNEQFFGPGTRLTVL.

The V and J genes are TRBV18 and TRBJ2-7; 10 bases agree with TRBD2. Germline CDR1 KGHSH, CDR2 LQKENI. The ends lost 5 bases at V and 6 bases at J; junction bases unmatched: 13. This CDR3 comprises 16 residues. CDR3 sequence (DNA): TGTGCCAGCTCATCGTATAGCGGGAGGATAAGGTTCGAGCAGTACTTC. Protein sequence: CASSSYSGRIRFEQYF.

J is TRBJ2-2 and V is TRBV10-2, with 9 bases aligning to TRBD1. Germline V CDR1 and CDR2: WSHSY, SAAADI. The CDR3 runs 14 residues. V shed 6 bases, J shed 4 bases, and the junction held 3 bases outside the gene matches. The CDR3 DNA follows: TGCGCCAGCAGCGGGACAGGGACCACCGGGGAGCTGTTTTTT. Translating it yields CASSGTGTTGELFF.

The chain has TRBV6-4 and TRBJ1-5, with D hard to call. Germline CDR1 reads MRHNA; CDR2 reads SNTAGT. CDR3 length: 14 residues. V gave up 5 bases and J gave up 5 bases, with 13 bases separating them. CDR3 amino acids: CASSFRVHYQPQHF. The CDR3 DNA follows: TGTGCCAGCAGTTTTCGAGTTCACTATCAGCCCCAGCATTTT.

This chain joins TRBV6-5 and TRBJ1-2; D possibly corresponds to TRBD1 (5 bases). Deletions cut 6 bases from V and 2 bases from J, with 16 bases between. This CDR3 is built from 15 residues. CDR1 MNHEY and CDR2 SVGAGI come from the germline V gene. The CDR3 DNA reads TGTGCCAGCAGGGGGCAGATGAATTTAAACTATGGCTACACCTTC. Residues: CASRGQMNLNYGYTF.